The 13 T cell receptor beta chains in this list originate from one sample, sequenced in a study of CD8 T cells in Susac syndrome. Reverse transcription of roughly 0.45 to 1 ug RNA was performed with random hexamers. MiXCR, applied by TCRdb to the immunoSEQ multiplex PCR reads, yields one record per CDR3 protein. The repertoire holds about 130,000 distinct CDR3 sequences, with approximately 89% as singletons. The sample consisted of CD8+ T cells from PBMCs. The receptors were gathered from a human donor with multiple sclerosis.

The chain employs TRBV29-1 and TRBJ2-1; perhaps TRBD2 as D (5 bases). CDR1 is SQVTM and CDR2 is ANQGSEA in the germline V gene. Trimming took 6 bases from V and 9 from J, leaving 15 bases between them. This CDR3 is built from 12 residues. As DNA, the CDR3 is TGCAGCGTCCCGGAGGCGGCTGGTGAGCAGTTCTTC. Its translation: CSVPEAAGEQFF.

This chain joins TRBV19 and TRBJ1-5; no definite D call. The CDR3 contains 12 residues. CDR1 is LNHDA and CDR2 is SQIVND in the germline V gene (reference sequence). Trimming took 6 bases from V and 6 from J, leaving 9 bases between them. The CDR3 spells CASRSGFQPQHF. In DNA form, the CDR3 reads TGTGCCAGTAGATCGGGGTTTCAGCCCCAGCATTTT.

The gene calls are TRBV5-6 and TRBJ1-5; D is unresolved. The CDR3 runs to 15 residues. V was clipped by 4 bases and J by 9 bases, with 20 bases between them. Germline CDR1 and CDR2: SGHDT and YYEEEE. As DNA, the CDR3 is TGTGCCAGCAGCCTTCGCGGGAGTACCAAACGGCCCCAGCATTTT. This encodes CASSLRGSTKRPQHF.

This chain uses TRBV9 with TRBJ1-5, with 7 bases that match TRBD1. The germline V gene has CDR1 SGDLS and CDR2 YYNGEE. This CDR3 spans 15 amino acids. Trimming cost V 7 bases and J 0 bases; bases outside gene matches: 7. The CDR3 DNA follows: TGTGCCAGCTCCGAGGGGGCATATAGCAATCAGCCCCAGCATTTT. Translating gives CASSEGAYSNQPQHF.

The J gene is TRBJ1-2, the V gene TRBV19; TRBD1 agrees at 8 bases. CDR3 size: 16 residues. The junction had 8 bases not matched to a gene; V was cut back by 5 bases and J by 0 bases. Germline CDR1 reads LNHDA; CDR2 reads SQIVND (reference sequence). CDR3 DNA: TGTGCCAGTAGTCCCGGGACAGGAATAGCTAACTATGGCTACACCTTC. This codes for CASSPGTGIANYGYTF. Together with reference TRBV19 and TRBJ1-2, the CDR3 gives the full variable domain: DGGITQSPKYLFRKEGQNVTLSCEQNLNHDAMYWYRQDPGQGLRLIYYSQIVNDFQKGDIAEGYSVSREKKESFPLTVTSAQKNPTAFYLCASSPGTGIANYGYTFGSGTRLTVV.

CDR3 sequence (DNA): TGTGCCAGCAGTTACGGACGGATCAACACTGAAGCTTTCTTT. Translating gives CASSYGRINTEAFF. The rearrangement links TRBV27 to TRBJ1-1, with D unclear. Deletions cut 4 bases from V and 2 bases from J, with 11 bases between. The CDR3 covers 14 residues. CDR1 MNHEY and CDR2 SMNVEV come from the germline V gene (reference sequence).

This clonotype has only one observation. CDR3 sequence (DNA): TGTGCCACCAGCAGAGATCGCCGGGACAGGGGGCATGGCTACACCTTC. Encoded protein: CATSRDRRDRGHGYTF. This chain connects TRBV15 to TRBJ1-2; TRBD1 agrees at 12 bases. The CDR3 extends over 16 amino acids. Germline CDR1 reads LNHNV; CDR2 reads YYDKDF (reference sequence). Unmatched junction bases numbered 5, after V lost 0 bases and J lost 6 bases.

This clonotype showed up just a few times. V gene TRBV4-2 combines with J gene TRBJ2-7, with 12 bases that match TRBD2. CDR3 length: 17 amino acids. Germline V lookup: CDR1 LGHNA, CDR2 YNFKEQ. Trimming took 0 bases from V and 4 from J; bases not matched to a gene: 7. DNA of the CDR3: TGTGCCAGCAGCCAAGATAAAGCTAGCGGGAGGGTGTACGAGCAGTACTTC. As protein: CASSQDKASGRVYEQYF.

The V gene is TRBV19, the J gene TRBJ2-1, with TRBD2 matching 10 bases. The germline CDR1 and CDR2 sequences are LNHDA and SQIVND (reference sequence). The junction had 9 bases not matched to a gene; V was cut back by 5 bases and J by 8 bases. The CDR3 sequence is 15 residues long. The CDR3 region has the DNA TGTGCCAGTAGTGAGTGGGCTAGCGGGAGCGATGAGCAGTTCTTC. This encodes CASSEWASGSDEQFF.

The chain combines TRBV21-1 with TRBJ1-1. TRBV21-1 counts as a pseudogene. The CDR3 spans 16 residues. CDR3 sequence: CASSGSEGFDNTEAFF. The CDR3 bases are TGTGCCAGCAGCGGCTCTGAAGGGTTTGATAACACTGAAGCTTTCTTT.

This chain links TRBV14 with TRBJ2-1; D remains unclear. Between the trimmed V and J ends, which lost 8 bases and 8 bases, there was a span of 16 bases. CDR3 length: 13 residues. In germline, CDR1 is SGHDN, CDR2 FVKESK. Here the CDR3 DNA reads TGTGCCAGCGCTCCCCGCACCCACTATGAGCAGTTCTTC. Its protein is CASAPRTHYEQFF.

This sequence joins TRBV5-1 and TRBJ1-5; TRBD1 might be the D (6 bases). V dropped 1 base and J dropped 2 bases, with 10 bases sitting between them. The CDR3 has 15 residues. CDR1 and CDR2 from the germline V gene are SGHRS and YFSETQ. The CDR3 loop reads CASSLTGGGNQPQHF. The CDR3 region has the DNA TGCGCCAGCAGCTTGACCGGGGGCGGCAATCAGCCCCAGCATTTT.

This chain joins TRBV20-1 and TRBJ2-7, with TRBD1 matching over 7 bases. This CDR3 is built from 14 residues. CDR1 is DFQATT and CDR2 is SNEGSKA in the germline V gene (reference sequence). The ends lost 4 bases at V and 5 bases at J; junction bases unmatched: 11. The CDR3 is CSAIPVTGFNEQYF. The CDR3 DNA follows: TGCAGTGCTATCCCCGTGACAGGGTTCAACGAGCAGTACTTC.